The 32 T cell receptor beta chains presented below share a single source sample, sequenced in a study of regulatory T cells in long-lasting Graves disease. To make TCR beta libraries, researchers used iRepertoire HTBI primers and Arm-PCR of CDR3 regions. Using its own MiXCR run on the multiplex PCR reads, TCRdb lists one record per CDR3 protein. The sample has almost 350,000 distinct CDR3 sequences, roughly a fifth seen once. Indicated time point: persistent/refractory GD, antithyroid drugs over 5 years with positive TRAb. With RNA extracted from PBMCs as input, the TCR library was made. The sequencing here drew on peripheral blood mononuclear cells (PBMCs), taken when the disease was refractory, from a patient treated with antithyroid drugs. The receptors shown here come from a female donor with Graves disease.

This rearrangement joins TRBV5-5 to TRBJ2-5; D is perhaps TRBD1 (5 bases). Trimming took off 3 bases at V and 5 bases at J, with 11 bases between the two ends. CDR1 is SGHKS and CDR2 is YYEKEE in the germline V gene (reference sequence). This CDR3 spans 13 amino acids. The CDR3 protein is CASSSGIYETQYF. CDR3 DNA: TGTGCCAGCAGCTCAGGGATTTACGAGACCCAGTACTTC.

This clonotype was seen at least ten times. CDR3 protein: CASSGGAVQPQHF. The CDR3 DNA sequence: TGTGCCAGCAGTGGGGGGGCGGTACAGCCCCAGCATTTT. V usage is TRBV2 and J usage is TRBJ1-5, with D tentatively TRBD1 (6 bases). The germline CDR1 and CDR2 sequences are SNHLY and FYNNEI. The CDR3 has 13 amino acids. The V end was cut by 4 bases, the J end by 7 bases, with 11 bases between. Filled out from reference TRBV2 and TRBJ1-5, the complete variable domain reads EPEVTQTPSHQVTQMGQEVILRCVPISNHLYFYWYRQILGQKVEFLVSFYNNEISEKSEIFDDQFSVERPDGSNFTLKIRSTKLEDSAMYFCASSGGAVQPQHFGDGTRLSIL.

This clonotype was picked up a small number of times. The J gene is TRBJ1-2, the V gene TRBV10-1; no definite D call. V was pared by 1 base and J by 4 bases, with 4 bases between. The CDR3 totals 12 residues. From germline, CDR1 is WNHNN and CDR2 SYGVQD (reference sequence). The CDR3 protein is CASSEFGYGYTF. CDR3 coding DNA: TGCGCCAGCAGTGAGTTTGGCTATGGCTACACCTTC.

This clonotype was counted a few times. V is TRBV5-1 and J is TRBJ2-1, with 12 bases identical to TRBD2. In germline, CDR1 is SGHRS, CDR2 YFSETQ. CDR3 length: 20 residues. Trimming took 5 bases from V and 1 from J; bases not matched to a gene: 16. The CDR3 sequence: CASSEVFSSGGVGSYNEQFF. The CDR3 DNA reads as TGCGCCAGCAGTGAGGTGTTCTCTAGCGGGGGGGTTGGGTCCTACAATGAGCAGTTCTTC.

This clonotype has just a few counts. The CDR3 coding sequence is TGTGCCTGGAGTGTACTCTGGACAGAAGCTTTCTTT. This encodes CAWSVLWTEAFF. The rearrangement links TRBV30 to TRBJ1-1; TRBD1 might be the D (5 bases). V lost 0 bases and J lost 8, with 10 bases in between. The CDR3 covers 12 residues. Germline V CDR1 and CDR2: GTSNPN, SVGIG (reference sequence). Combining the CDR3 with reference TRBV30 and TRBJ1-1 gives the whole variable domain SQTIHQWPATLVQPVGSPLSLECTVEGTSNPNLYWYRQAAGRGLQLLFYSVGIGQISSEVPQNLSASRPQDRQFILSSKKLLLSDSGFYLCAWSVLWTEAFFGQGTRLTVV.

This clonotype was recorded many times. The rearrangement uses TRBV12-3 or TRBV12-4 and TRBJ2-7; 11 bases map to TRBD2. With 3 bases clipped from V and 7 bases from J, the junction kept 8 bases outside the gene matches. CDR3 length equals 15 residues. CDR3 bases: TGTGCCAGCAGTTTCGTAGCGGGGGGGCCAGGAGAGCAGTACTTC. This sequence encodes CASSFVAGGPGEQYF.

This clonotype was detected a few times. The V gene is TRBV15, the J gene TRBJ1-6; D is unresolved. The CDR3 spans 15 residues. CDR1 and CDR2 from the germline V gene are LNHNV and YYDKDF (reference sequence). Deletions cut 6 bases from V and 7 bases from J, with 16 bases between. The CDR3 spells CATSPVPLGNSPLHF. The CDR3 nucleotides read TGTGCCACCAGTCCTGTTCCCCTCGGCAATTCACCCCTCCACTTT.

This clonotype was seen many times. This chain uses TRBV20-1 with TRBJ2-5, with TRBD1 identical over 9 bases. V lost 1 base and J lost 4; bases outside the gene matches: 4. CDR1 is DFQATT and CDR2 is SNEGSKA in the germline V gene (reference sequence). The CDR3 spans 14 residues. In nucleotides, the CDR3 is TGCAGTGCTAGAGCCACAGGGGGCCGAGAGACCCAGTACTTC. Translating gives CSARATGGRETQYF.

About this clonotype: Compared with germline, one end of the junction differs, possibly owing to a read error. The chain joins TRBV2 to TRBJ2-1, with 7 nucleotides matching TRBD2. CDR3 length: 12 amino acids. The V gene's germline CDR1 is SNHLY and CDR2 FYNNEI. DNA for the CDR3: TGTGCCAGCCGTGAAGCGGGATATGAGCAGTTCTTC. Translating it yields CASREAGYEQFF.

To note about this clonotype: Just one base apart from a much larger clone, this may be a read error. This chain links TRBV5-8 with TRBJ1-2, with a weak D call TRBD1 (6 bases). CDR1 is SGHTS, CDR2 YDEGEE, per germline. CDR3 size: 14 residues. Deletions cut 4 bases from V and 7 bases from J, with 17 bases between. CDR3 nucleotide sequence: TGTGCCAGCAGCCTGAACAGGGAGGGCTGTGGCTACACCTTC. Its protein is CASSLNREGCGYTF.

This clonotype was seen at least ten times. The chain is built from TRBV7-9 and TRBJ1-2, with D possibly matching TRBD1 (5 bases). Trimming pared 1 base from V and 4 bases from J, leaving 16 bases between. The CDR3 totals 16 residues. From germline, CDR1 is SEHNR and CDR2 FQNEAQ (reference sequence). The CDR3 sequence is CASSLGAGRASYGYTF. The CDR3 DNA reads as TGTGCCAGCAGCTTAGGAGCAGGGCGGGCCAGCTATGGCTACACCTTC.

The chain recombines TRBV12-3 or TRBV12-4 with TRBJ1-2; a possible D gene is TRBD1 (6 bases). This CDR3 region has 13 residues. Trimming cost V 1 base and J 7 bases, with 10 bases left between them. Here the CDR3 reads CASSLVGGAGYTF. CDR3 nucleotide sequence: TGTGCCAGCAGTTTAGTGGGGGGGGCTGGCTACACCTTC.

The table lists this clonotype with a few counts. The genes are TRBV6-2 or TRBV6-3 and TRBJ2-5; the match to TRBD2 covers 9 bases. V shed 6 bases and J 7 bases; nucleotides not matched to a gene: 18. Germline loops: CDR1 MNHEY, CDR2 SVGEGT. The CDR3 covers 17 residues. CDR3 protein: CASSHPSMGTSIRTQYF. The CDR3 DNA is TGTGCCAGCAGCCACCCCTCTATGGGGACTAGCATAAGGACCCAGTACTTC.

The V call is TRBV20-1, the J call TRBJ2-1; either TRBD1 or TRBD2 may fit D (6 bases each). The V end lost 6 bases, the J end lost 3 bases, and 21 bases lay between the germline ends. Germline CDR1 reads DFQATT; CDR2 reads SNEGSKA (reference sequence). There are 16 residues in the CDR3. This chain's CDR3 is CSAPGGNTYLYNEQFF. The CDR3 nucleotides are TGCAGTGCCCCCGGGGGCAATACATACCTCTACAATGAGCAGTTCTTC.

This clonotype was detected a few times. CDR3 sequence (DNA): TGTGCCAGCAGCCGACCTCGGGGACAGGGGTTCCACGAGCAGTACTTC. It encodes CASSRPRGQGFHEQYF. The chain couples TRBV11-2 to TRBJ2-7; TRBD1 matches at 10 bases. V was clipped by 5 bases and J by 5 bases; unmatched bases: 12. The CDR3 runs to 16 residues. Germline values: CDR1 SGHAT, CDR2 FQNNGV.

A note on this clonotype: The junction does not match germline at one end; this may be a read error. The J gene is TRBJ2-4, the V gene TRBV20-1; TRBD1 matches at 8 bases. Germline V lookup: CDR1 DFQATT, CDR2 SNEGSKA (reference sequence). CDR3 size: 19 residues. The CDR3 nucleotides read TGCGGTGCTAGAGAGATGGACAGGGTTCCTCAGGTAGCCAAAAACATTCAGTACTTC. Protein product: CGAREMDRVPQVAKNIQYF.

The V gene is TRBV30, the J gene TRBJ1-2; 11 nucleotides line up with TRBD1. The CDR3 contains 13 residues. The ends lost 3 bases at V and 7 bases at J; junction bases unmatched: 4. Germline V gene data show CDR1 as GTSNPN and CDR2 as SVGIG (reference sequence). This CDR3 reads CAWSGQGALGYTF. CDR3 nucleotides: TGTGCCTGGAGCGGACAGGGGGCGCTTGGCTACACCTTC.

The chain has TRBV19 and TRBJ1-5, with D tentatively TRBD1 (6 bases). V dropped 7 bases and J dropped 0 bases, with 13 bases sitting between them. CDR1 LNHDA and CDR2 SQIVND come from the germline V gene (reference sequence). The CDR3 totals 15 residues. The chain's CDR3 is CASTYDRNSNQPQHF. The DNA of the CDR3 is TGTGCCAGTACCTACGACAGGAATAGCAATCAGCCCCAGCATTTT.

The chain uses TRBV4-1 and TRBJ1-2, with a tentative D call TRBD1 (6 bases). This CDR3 has 14 residues. V dropped 5 bases and J dropped 6 bases, with 16 bases sitting between them. Germline CDR1 MGHRA, CDR2 YSYEKL. This CDR3 reads CASSEAGTLDGYTF. The CDR3 DNA is TGCGCCAGCAGCGAAGCCGGGACACTCGATGGCTACACCTTC.

This clonotype was observed many times. The V call is TRBV11-3, the J call TRBJ1-5; 7 nucleotides line up with TRBD1. Germline trimming cut 7 bases from V and 8 bases from J; bases unmatched to any gene: 5. The V gene's germline CDR1 is SGHNT and CDR2 YENEEA. CDR3 size: 12 residues. The CDR3 region has the DNA TGTGCCAGCACCTACAGGGGTGAGCCCCAGCATTTT. It translates to CASTYRGEPQHF.

The chain uses TRBV10-3 and TRBJ1-5; D uncertain. The ends were cut back, 5 bases at V and 1 base at J, with 9 bases in the middle. The CDR3 is 14 amino acids. Germline loops: CDR1 ENHRY, CDR2 SYGVKD. The DNA of the CDR3 is TGTGCCATCAGTCCCGGAATGAGCAATCAGCCCCAGCATTTT. Translated: CAISPGMSNQPQHF.

This clonotype has a handful of counts. The V and J genes are TRBV29-1 and TRBJ2-7; D might be TRBD1 (5 bases). V shed 5 bases and J shed 2 bases, with 16 bases lying between them. The CDR3 totals 14 residues. Germline-derived CDR1 and CDR2 are SQVTM and ANQGSEA. DNA for the CDR3: TGCAGCGTTTTACGGCAGGGCGCTACCTACGAGCAGTACTTC. Its protein product is CSVLRQGATYEQYF.

Ten or more counts support this clonotype. The rearrangement uses TRBV5-1 and TRBJ2-7, with no clear D. Germline assignment: CDR1 SGHRS and CDR2 YFSETQ. V was pared by 1 base and J by 0 bases, with 5 bases between. The CDR3 is made up of 13 amino acids. CDR3 amino acids: CASSLSLSYEQYF. DNA for the CDR3: TGCGCCAGCAGCTTGTCCCTCTCCTACGAGCAGTACTTC.

The chain has TRBV6-1 and TRBJ1-4, with a weak D call TRBD1 (6 bases). V lost 8 bases, J lost 7 bases, and 17 bases lay in between. This CDR3 region has 14 residues. Germline CDR1 is MNHNS and CDR2 is SASEGT. In DNA, the CDR3 is TGTGCCAGCCGGCCGGGGGGGGCGGGTGAAAAACTGTTTTTT. Its translation: CASRPGGAGEKLFF.

This clonotype was seen ten or more times. V usage is TRBV10-3 and J usage is TRBJ1-2, with a tentative D call TRBD1 (5 bases). Germline CDR1 is ENHRY and CDR2 is SYGVKD. The germline V and J ends were trimmed by 2 bases and 7 bases, with 17 bases remaining between them. The CDR3 has 15 amino acids. CDR3 nucleotide sequence: TGTGCCATCAGTGAGCCCTTTGGACACCATGGTGGCTACACCTTC. It specifies CAISEPFGHHGGYTF.

This clonotype was recorded many times. This chain links TRBV7-2 with TRBJ1-1; no clear D gene. This CDR3 has 14 amino acids. The V and J ends lost 0 bases and 1 base respectively, with 6 bases between them. The V gene's germline CDR1 is SGHTA and CDR2 FQGNSA. CDR3 DNA sequence: TGTGCCAGCAGCTTAGCAAGGGAGAACACTGAAGCTTTCTTT. Its translation is CASSLARENTEAFF.

V and J are TRBV4-1 and TRBJ2-7; no clear D. Germline V gene sequence: CDR1 MGHRA, CDR2 YSYEKL. The CDR3 is made up of 14 amino acids. V was pared by 0 bases and J by 2 bases, with 8 bases between. CDR3 bases: TGCGCCAGCAGCCAAGATACCCCAGCCTACGAGCAGTACTTC. The encoded protein is CASSQDTPAYEQYF.

This clonotype was observed many times. The J gene is TRBJ2-2, the V gene TRBV12-5; TRBD1 agrees at 10 bases. Germline values: CDR1 LGHNT, CDR2 FRNRAP. The CDR3 totals 17 residues. V lost 0 bases and J lost 6; bases outside the gene matches: 7. Here the CDR3 DNA reads TGTGCTAGTGGTTTGGTAATCGGACAGGGGGGTGCCGGGGAGCTGTTTTTT. This encodes CASGLVIGQGGAGELFF. Looking up the rest from reference TRBV12-5 and TRBJ2-2 gives the full variable domain: DARVTQTPRHKVTEMGQEVTMRCQPILGHNTVFWYRQTMMQGLELLAYFRNRAPLDDSGMPKDRFSAEMPDATLATLKIQPSEPRDSAVYFCASGLVIGQGGAGELFFGEGSRLTVL.

At least ten counts were recorded for this clonotype. The gene calls are TRBV29-1 and TRBJ2-5; D not certain. The CDR3 has 13 amino acids. V dropped 4 bases and J dropped 2 bases, with 11 bases sitting between them. Germline lookup yields CDR1 SQVTM and CDR2 ANQGSEA. As DNA, the CDR3 is TGCAGCGTTGGTCGACTGGTACAAGAGACCCAGTACTTC. It is translated as CSVGRLVQETQYF.

This clonotype was observed at least ten times. The chain has TRBV27 and TRBJ2-7, with a possible D match to TRBD1 (6 bases). The germline V and J ends were trimmed by 2 bases and 6 bases, with 14 bases remaining between them. CDR1 is MNHEY, CDR2 SMNVEV, per germline (reference sequence). The CDR3 sequence is 14 residues long. CDR3 DNA sequence: TGTGCCAGCAGTTTAGCCGATACAGGGACCGAGCAGTACTTC. Encoded protein: CASSLADTGTEQYF.

V and J are TRBV20-1 and TRBJ2-5; possible D gene TRBD2, 7 bases. V gave up 0 bases and J gave up 6 bases, with 17 bases separating them. Germline V lookup: CDR1 DFQATT, CDR2 SNEGSKA (reference sequence). This CDR3 region has 15 residues. Written as DNA, the CDR3 is TGCAGTGCTAGAGATACCGCGGGGGCCGGGCAGACCCAGTACTTC. Translated: CSARDTAGAGQTQYF.

In this sample, this clonotype turned up once. The V gene is TRBV20-1, the J gene TRBJ1-6; 12 nucleotides line up with TRBD1. Germline CDR1 is DFQATT and CDR2 is SNEGSKA (reference sequence). V shed 5 bases and J 11 bases; nucleotides not matched to a gene: 7. This CDR3 region has 14 residues. Here the CDR3 reads CSAPGTGGAAPLHF. Here the CDR3 DNA reads TGCAGTGCTCCCGGGACAGGGGGCGCGGCACCCCTCCACTTT.